This TCR beta chain was profiled in a study of shared T cell receptors in the human thymus. This CDR3 spans 15 amino acids. From germline, CDR1 is WSHSY and CDR2 SAAADI. Trimming removed 4 bases from V and 3 bases from J; junction bases left unmatched: 3. Some clones are missing from TCRdb's copy, which holds only in-frame ones; the method was immunoSEQ multiplex PCR. The sample carries 640,000 or so clones, more than 70% recorded once. A further study also used this sample, focusing on human thymus T cells. That source reports: Corrective surgery for congenital heart defects was being performed on the healthy Finnish infants who served as donors.

The TCR originated in a boy in the first two years of life with a congenital heart defect. The sequenced material came from thymocytes. The chain couples TRBV10-2 to TRBJ1-3, with 10 bases identical to TRBD1. In nucleotides, the CDR3 is TGCGCCAGCAGTGGCGACAGGGGGCATGGAAACACCATATATTTT. It codes for CASSGDRGHGNTIYF.